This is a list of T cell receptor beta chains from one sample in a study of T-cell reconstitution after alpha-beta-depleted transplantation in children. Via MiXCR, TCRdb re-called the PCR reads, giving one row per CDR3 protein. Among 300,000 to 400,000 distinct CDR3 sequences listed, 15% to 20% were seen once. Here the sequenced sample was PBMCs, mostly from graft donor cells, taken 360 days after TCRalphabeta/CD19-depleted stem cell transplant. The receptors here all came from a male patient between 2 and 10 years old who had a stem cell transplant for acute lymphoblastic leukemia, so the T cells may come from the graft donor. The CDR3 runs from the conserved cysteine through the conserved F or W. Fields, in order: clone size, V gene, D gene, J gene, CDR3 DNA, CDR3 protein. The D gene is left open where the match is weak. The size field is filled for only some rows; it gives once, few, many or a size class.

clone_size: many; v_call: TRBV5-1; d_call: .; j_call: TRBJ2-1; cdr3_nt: TGCGCCAGCAAAGAGACTGGGTACAATGAGCAGTTCTTC; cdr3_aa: CASKETGYNEQFF
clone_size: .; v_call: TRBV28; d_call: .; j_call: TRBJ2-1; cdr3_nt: TGTGCCAGCAGTTTGGTCTTATCGTACGAGTACAATGAGCAGTTCTTC; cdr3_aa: CASSLVLSYEYNEQFF
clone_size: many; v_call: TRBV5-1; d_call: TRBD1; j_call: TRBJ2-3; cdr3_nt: TGCGCCAGCGGGCCCGGGACAGGAGGCACAGATACGCAGTATTTT; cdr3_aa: CASGPGTGGTDTQYF
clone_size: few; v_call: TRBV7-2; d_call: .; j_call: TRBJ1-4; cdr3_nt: TGTGCCAGCAGCCCAGGAGCGGGGGGCGGTGAAAAACTGTTTTTT; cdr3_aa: CASSPGAGGGEKLFF
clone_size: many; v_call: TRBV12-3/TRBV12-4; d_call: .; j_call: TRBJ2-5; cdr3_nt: TGTGCCAGCAGTTTAGGGTCTAACCAAGAGACCCAGTACTTC; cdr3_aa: CASSLGSNQETQYF
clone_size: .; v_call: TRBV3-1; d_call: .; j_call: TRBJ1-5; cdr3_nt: TGTGCCAGCAGCCAAGGCAGGCAACCTCATCAGCCCCAGCATTTT; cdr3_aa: CASSQGRQPHQPQHF
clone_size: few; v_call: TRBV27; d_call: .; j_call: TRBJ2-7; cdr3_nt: TGTGCCAGCAGGCTTTCGACAGGTCAGGGCTACGAGCAGTACTTC; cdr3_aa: CASRLSTGQGYEQYF
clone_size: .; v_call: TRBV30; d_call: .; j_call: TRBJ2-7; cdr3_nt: TGTGCCTGGAGTCAGGGGAACGGGGGTTACGAGCAGTACTTC; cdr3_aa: CAWSQGNGGYEQYF
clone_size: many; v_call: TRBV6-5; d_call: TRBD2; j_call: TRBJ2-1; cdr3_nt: TGTGCCAGCAGTTACTCTAGCGGGAGGGTGAACAATGAGCAGTTCTTC; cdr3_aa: CASSYSSGRVNNEQFF
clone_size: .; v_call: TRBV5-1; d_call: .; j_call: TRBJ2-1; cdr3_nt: TGCGCCAGCAGCCCCGCCCCGGGATTCTACAATGAGCAGTTCTTC; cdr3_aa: CASSPAPGFYNEQFF
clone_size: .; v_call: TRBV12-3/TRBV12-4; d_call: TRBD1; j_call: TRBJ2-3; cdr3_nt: TGTGCCAGCAGTTTTAGGGGGCTAATGCAACAGGGGCGCACAGATACGCAGTATTTT; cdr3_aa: CASSFRGLMQQGRTDTQYF
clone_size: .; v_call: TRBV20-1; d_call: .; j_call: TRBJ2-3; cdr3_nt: TGCAGTGCTAGAGAATTGGAGCGGTCACATGTGGCGCAGTATTTT; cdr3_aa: CSARELERSHVAQYF
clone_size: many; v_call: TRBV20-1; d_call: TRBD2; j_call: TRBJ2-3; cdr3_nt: TGCAGTGCTATACCGGGGGGGCGCACAGATACGCAGTATTTT; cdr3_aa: CSAIPGGRTDTQYF
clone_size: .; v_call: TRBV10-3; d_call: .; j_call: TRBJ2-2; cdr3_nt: TGTGCCAGCACCGGGAGCCACACCGGGGAGCTGTTTTTT; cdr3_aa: CASTGSHTGELFF
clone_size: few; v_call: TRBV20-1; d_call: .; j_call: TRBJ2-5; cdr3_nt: TGCAGTGTTCAGACAGGCCTCCAAGAGACCCAGTACTTC; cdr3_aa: CSVQTGLQETQYF
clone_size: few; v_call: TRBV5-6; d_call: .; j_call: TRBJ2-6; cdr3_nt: TGTGCCAGCAGCCTTTGGTGGGGGTCCGGAGCCAACGTCCTGACTTTC; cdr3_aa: CASSLWWGSGANVLTF
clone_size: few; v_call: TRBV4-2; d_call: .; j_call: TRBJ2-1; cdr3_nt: TGTGCCAGCAGCCCCCGGAGCAATGAGCAGTTCTTC; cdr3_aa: CASSPRSNEQFF
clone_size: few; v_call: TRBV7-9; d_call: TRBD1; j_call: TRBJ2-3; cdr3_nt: TGTGCCAGCAGCCCGGGACAGGGGTGGGATACGCAGTATTTT; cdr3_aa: CASSPGQGWDTQYF
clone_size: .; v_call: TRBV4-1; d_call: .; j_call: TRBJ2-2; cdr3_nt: TGCGCCAGCAGCCAAGAACCGGGGCAGCCTTACACCGGGGAGCTGTTTTTT; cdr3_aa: CASSQEPGQPYTGELFF
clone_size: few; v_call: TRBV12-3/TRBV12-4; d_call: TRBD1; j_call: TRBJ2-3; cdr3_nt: TGTGCCAGCAGTGCCATCCAGTGGACAGGTGTGACAGATACGCAGTATTTT; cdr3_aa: CASSAIQWTGVTDTQYF
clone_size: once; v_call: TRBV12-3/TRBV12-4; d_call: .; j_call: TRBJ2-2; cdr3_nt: TGTGCCAGCACCCTCTCTTCCCGAAACACCGGGGAGCTGTTTTTT; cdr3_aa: CASTLSSRNTGELFF
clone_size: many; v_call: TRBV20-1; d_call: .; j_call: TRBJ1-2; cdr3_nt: TGCAGTGCTAGAGAGACCTGGACTTATGGCTACACCTTC; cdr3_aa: CSARETWTYGYTF
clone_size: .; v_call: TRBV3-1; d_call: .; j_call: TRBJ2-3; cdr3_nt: TGTGCCAGCAGTCCTACTAATTTAGGGGGGCGCAGGGGCACAGATACGCAGTATTTT; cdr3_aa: CASSPTNLGGRRGTDTQYF
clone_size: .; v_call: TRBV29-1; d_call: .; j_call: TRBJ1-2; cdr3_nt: .; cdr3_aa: CSVPFGNGYTF
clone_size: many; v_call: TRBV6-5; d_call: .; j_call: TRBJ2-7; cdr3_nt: TGTGCCAGCAGTTACTCGAGAACGCGGGCCTTCTCCTACGAGCAGTACTTC; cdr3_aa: CASSYSRTRAFSYEQYF
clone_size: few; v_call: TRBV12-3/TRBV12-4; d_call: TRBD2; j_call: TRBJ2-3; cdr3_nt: TGTGCCAGCAGTTTACATACTAGCGGGAGGGCCAAAAGCCCAGATACGCAGTATTTT; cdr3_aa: CASSLHTSGRAKSPDTQYF
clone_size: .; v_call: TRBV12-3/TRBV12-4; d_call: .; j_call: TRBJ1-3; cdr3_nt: TGTGCCAGCAGTTTGTGGGGGCGGTTTGGAGGAAACACCATATATTTT; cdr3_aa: CASSLWGRFGGNTIYF
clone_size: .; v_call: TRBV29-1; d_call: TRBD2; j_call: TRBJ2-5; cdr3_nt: TGCAGCGTCAGCGGGAGGGAGACCCAGTACTTC; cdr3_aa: CSVSGRETQYF
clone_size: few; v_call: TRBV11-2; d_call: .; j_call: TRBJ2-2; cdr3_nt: TGTGCCAGCAGCTTACCTAGGCAGGGCAGCCCTAGCACCGGGGAGCTGTTTTTT; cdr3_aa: CASSLPRQGSPSTGELFF
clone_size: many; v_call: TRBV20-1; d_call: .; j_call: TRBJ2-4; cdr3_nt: TGCAGTGCTAGAGGCCACCCACAGTTTCTAGCCAAAAACATTCAGTACTTC; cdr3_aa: CSARGHPQFLAKNIQYF
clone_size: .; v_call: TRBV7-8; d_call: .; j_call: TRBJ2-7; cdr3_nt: TGTGCCAGCAGCTTAACCCTGATTACAGCCACCTACGAGCAGTACTTC; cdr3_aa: CASSLTLITATYEQYF
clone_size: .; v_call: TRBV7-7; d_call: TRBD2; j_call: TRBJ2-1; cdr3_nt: TGTGCTAGCAGCTTAGCCGGGGGACTAGCGGTTAACAATGAGCAGTTCTTC; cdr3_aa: CASSLAGGLAVNNEQFF
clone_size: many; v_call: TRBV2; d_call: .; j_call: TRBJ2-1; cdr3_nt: TGTGCCAGCAGTCATTCCCTGAGGGGCGCCTACAATGAGCAGTTCTTC; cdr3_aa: CASSHSLRGAYNEQFF
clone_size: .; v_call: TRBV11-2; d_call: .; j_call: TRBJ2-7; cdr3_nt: TGTGCCAGCGAGGGGTGGGCCTACGAGCAGTACTTC; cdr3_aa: CASEGWAYEQYF
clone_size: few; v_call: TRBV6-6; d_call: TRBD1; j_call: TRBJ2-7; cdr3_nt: TGTGCCAGCAGTTACCCAGACAGGGTTGAGCAGTACTTC; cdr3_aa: CASSYPDRVEQYF
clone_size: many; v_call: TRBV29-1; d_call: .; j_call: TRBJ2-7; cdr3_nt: TGCAGCGTTGTTGACTCCGCGGGCGAGCAGTACTTC; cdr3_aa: CSVVDSAGEQYF
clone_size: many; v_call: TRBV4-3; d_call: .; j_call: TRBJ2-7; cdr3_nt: TGCGCCAGCAGCCAATCGGTGGGGCCCTACGAGCAGTACTTC; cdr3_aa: CASSQSVGPYEQYF
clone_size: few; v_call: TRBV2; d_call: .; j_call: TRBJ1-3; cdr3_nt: TGTGCCAGCAGGGGAGACGGAAACACCATATATTTT; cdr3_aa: CASRGDGNTIYF
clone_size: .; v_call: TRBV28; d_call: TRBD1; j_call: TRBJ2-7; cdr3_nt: TGTGCCAGCAGTTCTATACGGTGGGACAGGGTCTACGAGCAGTACTTC; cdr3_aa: CASSSIRWDRVYEQYF
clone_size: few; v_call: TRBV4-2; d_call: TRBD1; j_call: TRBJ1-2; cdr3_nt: TGTGCCAGCAGCCAAGACGGACAGGGGTCTTATGGCTACACCTTC; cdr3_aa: CASSQDGQGSYGYTF
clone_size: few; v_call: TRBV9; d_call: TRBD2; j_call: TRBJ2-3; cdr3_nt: TGTGCCAGCAGCGTAGATGCGGGAGGGTACACAGATACGCAGTATTTT; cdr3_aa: CASSVDAGGYTDTQYF
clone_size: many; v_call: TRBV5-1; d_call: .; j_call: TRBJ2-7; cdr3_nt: TGCGCCAGCAGCTTGGATTCGCGCGGCTACGAGCAGTACTTC; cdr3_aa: CASSLDSRGYEQYF
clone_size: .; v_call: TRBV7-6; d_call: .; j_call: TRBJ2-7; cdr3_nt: TGTGCCAGCAGCTTAGTAGGAGGGAGAGGGCCAGGAGACGAGCAGTACTTC; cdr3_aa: CASSLVGGRGPGDEQYF
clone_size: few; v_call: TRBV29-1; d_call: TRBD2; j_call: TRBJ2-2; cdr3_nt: TGCAGCGTTGAAGGCGCTAGCGGGAGTTACACCGGGGAGCTGTTTTTT; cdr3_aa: CSVEGASGSYTGELFF
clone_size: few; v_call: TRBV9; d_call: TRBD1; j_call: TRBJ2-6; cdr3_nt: TGTGCCAGCAGCGAGCCACCGGGACAGAGCTCTGGGGCCAACGTCCTGACTTTC; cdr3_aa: CASSEPPGQSSGANVLTF
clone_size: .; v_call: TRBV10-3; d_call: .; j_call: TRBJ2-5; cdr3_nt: TGTGCCATCAGTGAGTCCCTCAGGGCCTTACGGGAGACCCAGTACTTC; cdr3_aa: CAISESLRALRETQYF